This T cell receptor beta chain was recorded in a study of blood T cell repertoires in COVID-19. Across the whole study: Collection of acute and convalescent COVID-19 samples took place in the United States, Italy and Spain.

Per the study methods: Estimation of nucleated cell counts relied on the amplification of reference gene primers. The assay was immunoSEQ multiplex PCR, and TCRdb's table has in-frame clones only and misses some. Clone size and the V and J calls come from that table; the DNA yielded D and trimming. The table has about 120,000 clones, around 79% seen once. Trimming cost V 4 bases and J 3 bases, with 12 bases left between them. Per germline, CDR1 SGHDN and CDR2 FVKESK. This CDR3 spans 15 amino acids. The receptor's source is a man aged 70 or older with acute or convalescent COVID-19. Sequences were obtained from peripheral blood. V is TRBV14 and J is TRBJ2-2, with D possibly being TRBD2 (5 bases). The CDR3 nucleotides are TGTGCCAGCAGCCGAGGGTCAATTTACACCGGGGAGCTGTTTTTT. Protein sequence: CASSRGSIYTGELFF.